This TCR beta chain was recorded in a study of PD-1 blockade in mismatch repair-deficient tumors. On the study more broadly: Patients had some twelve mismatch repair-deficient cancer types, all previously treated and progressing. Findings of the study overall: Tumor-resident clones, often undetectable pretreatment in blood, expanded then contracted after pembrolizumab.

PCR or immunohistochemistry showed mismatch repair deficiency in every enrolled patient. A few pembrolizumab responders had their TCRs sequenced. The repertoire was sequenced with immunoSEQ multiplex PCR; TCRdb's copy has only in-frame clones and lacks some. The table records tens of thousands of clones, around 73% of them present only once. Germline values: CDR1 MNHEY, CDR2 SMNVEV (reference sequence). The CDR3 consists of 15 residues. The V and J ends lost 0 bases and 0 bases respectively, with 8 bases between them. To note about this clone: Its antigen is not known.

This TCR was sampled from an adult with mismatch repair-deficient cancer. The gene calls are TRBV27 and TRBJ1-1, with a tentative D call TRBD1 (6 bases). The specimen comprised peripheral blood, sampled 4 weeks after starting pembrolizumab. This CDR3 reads CASSLSAGVNTEAFF. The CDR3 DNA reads TGTGCCAGCAGTTTATCGGCAGGGGTGAACACTGAAGCTTTCTTT.